This T cell receptor beta chain was sequenced for a study of blood T cell repertoires in COVID-19 (dated by TCRdb to about 2020). For context, the study as a whole: Samples covering the acute and convalescent phases of COVID-19 were provided by collaborators in the United States, Italy and Spain. A de-identified subject ID, COVID-19 status, age in years and sex were almost always included in the sample metadata. The repertoires were released in a freely available public database meant as a resource for research on the immune response to SARS-CoV-2. The material from the prospective study consisted of cDNA or gDNA derived from T cells, B-cell-depleted T cells, or PBMCs. Where available, HLA class I and class II types were obtained from metadata supplied by the sample provider rather than from assay-based typing. Subjects who had been exposed to COVID-19, were actively infected with it, or had recovered from it provided the deeply sampled blood TCRbeta repertoires that made up the dataset. The samples were drawn from two sources: the first 160 participants of the ongoing ImmuneRACE study, and approximately 1,300 subjects contributed by 6 global collaborators. General study outcomes and caveats: How much clinical and demographic metadata was included differed by source and by participant, and the metadata was provided uncurated.

As to this clone: It lacks a known antigen. The sample holds no much larger clone one base away, and base qualities are not on file.

There are 16 amino acids in the CDR3, from cysteine to phenylalanine inclusive. Just the 48-base CDR3 DNA is kept, in frame starting at base 1. The germline V gene encodes CDR1 SGHRS and CDR2 YFSETQ. Trimming takes 2 bases off V and 0 bases off J; junction bases not matched to a gene: 7. Participants in the prospective study were aged roughly 18 to 100 years, lived in some 24 United States geographic areas, and enrolled through a virtual design. Cohort assignment in the prospective study relied on participant-reported clinical history from a screening survey and a study questionnaire. Recovered participants in ImmuneRACE Cohort 3 were defined as having two consecutive negative NP/OP PCR tests, clearance from a healthcare professional, or resolution of symptoms. In the prospective study, whole blood, serum and a nasopharyngeal or oropharyngeal swab were collected from each participant by mobile phlebotomists. Over a roughly two-month period, participants in the prospective study had the option of providing additional blood draws and questionnaires. Blood samples from the prospective study were shipped frozen or at room temperature prior to DNA extraction.

The immunoSEQ Assay, a bias-controlled multiplex PCR, was used to amplify TCRbeta CDR3 regions from genomic DNA. On the study's bioinformatics: The number of nucleated cells in each sample was estimated from the amplification of reference gene primers within the assay. To quantify the absolute abundance of each unique TCRbeta CDR3 rearrangement, sequence reads were collapsed and filtered. For each sample, productive Simpson clonality was calculated as the square root of Simpson's diversity index over productive rearrangements. TCRdb carries this immuneACCESS record with in-frame sequences only. Its versions omit some clonotypes, under half of them owing to an unresolved V gene in the studies checked, with the rest unexplained. Clone size and the V and J calls come from that table; the DNA yielded D and trimming. Here the sample has some 200,000 clones; 82% occur a single time. The leading ten clones occupy roughly 10% of the sample.

The sample taken for sequencing was PBMCs or T cells enriched from blood (not recorded which). The chain couples TRBV5-1 to TRBJ2-5, and 7 bases in between align with TRBD1. The clonotype comes from a man between 40 and 49 years old who had recovered from COVID-19. The DNA reads as follows: TGCGCCAGCAGCTTAGAGACAGGGTTCGACCAAGAGACCCAGTACTTC. Its coded protein is CASSLETGFDQETQYF.